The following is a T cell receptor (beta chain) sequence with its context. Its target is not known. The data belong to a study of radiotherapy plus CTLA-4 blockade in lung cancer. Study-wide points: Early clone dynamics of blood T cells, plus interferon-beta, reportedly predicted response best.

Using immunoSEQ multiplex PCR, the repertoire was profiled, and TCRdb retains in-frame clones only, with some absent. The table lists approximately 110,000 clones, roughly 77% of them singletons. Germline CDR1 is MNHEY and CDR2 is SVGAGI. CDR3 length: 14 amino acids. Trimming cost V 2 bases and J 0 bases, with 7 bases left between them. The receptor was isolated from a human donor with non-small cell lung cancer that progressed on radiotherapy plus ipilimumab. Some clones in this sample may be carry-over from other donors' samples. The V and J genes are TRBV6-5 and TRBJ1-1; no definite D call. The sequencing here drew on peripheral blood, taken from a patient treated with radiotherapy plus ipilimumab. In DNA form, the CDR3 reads TGTGCCAGCAGTTACGGCAGCTTGAACACTGAAGCTTTCTTT. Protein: CASSYGSLNTEAFF.